This T cell receptor (beta chain) was identified in a study of human CD8 memory T cell subsets. The study's findings and limits: Clonotypes that made up the stem-like memory T cell repertoire overlapped minimally with the precursor exhausted T cell repertoire.

The CCR7+ PD-1- TIGIT- phenotype marked stem-like memory CD8+ T cells (TSTEM). The germline gives CDR1 SGHRS, CDR2 YFSETQ. The CDR3 consists of 16 residues. This clonotype ranks as medium-sized in terms of frequency. What it recognizes is unknown. TCR beta was sequenced from UMI-tagged 5' RACE libraries. TCRdb derives one entry per CDR3 protein from the 5' RACE reads, leaving out DNA. The sample has approximately 11,000 distinct CDR3 sequences, and its top ten clones hold roughly 9.8%. Sequenced input: CD8+ stem-like memory T cells (TSCM and TCM) sorted from PBMCs. The sample's subset: stem-like memory CD8 T cells (TSTEM), CCR7+ PD-1- TIGIT-. The sequence came from a human donor in good health. The V and J genes are TRBV5-1 and TRBJ2-7; the TRBD1 assignment by TCRdb is unverifiable without DNA. CDR3 loop: CASSLGQGALSYEQYF.